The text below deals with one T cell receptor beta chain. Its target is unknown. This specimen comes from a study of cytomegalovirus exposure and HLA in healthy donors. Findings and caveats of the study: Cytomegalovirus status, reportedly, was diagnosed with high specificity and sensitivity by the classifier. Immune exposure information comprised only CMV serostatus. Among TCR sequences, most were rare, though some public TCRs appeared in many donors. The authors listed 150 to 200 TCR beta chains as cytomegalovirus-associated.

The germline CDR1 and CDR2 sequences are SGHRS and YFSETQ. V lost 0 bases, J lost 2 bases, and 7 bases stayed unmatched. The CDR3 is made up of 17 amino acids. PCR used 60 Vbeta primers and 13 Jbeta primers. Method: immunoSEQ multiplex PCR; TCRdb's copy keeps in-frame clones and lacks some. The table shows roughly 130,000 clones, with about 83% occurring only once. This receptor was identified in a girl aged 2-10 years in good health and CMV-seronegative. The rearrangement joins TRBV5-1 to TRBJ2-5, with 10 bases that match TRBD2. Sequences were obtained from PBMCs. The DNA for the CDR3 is TGCGCCAGCAGCTTGGGGGGGGGACTAGCGTATCAAGAGACCCAGTACTTC. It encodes CASSLGGGLAYQETQYF.